This entry lists 3 T cell receptor beta chains sequenced from one sample in a study of shared clonotypes between healthy human individuals. The protocol was immunoSEQ multiplex PCR, while the TCRdb copy is restricted to in-frame clones and leaves out a portion. The repertoire holds roughly 1,500,000 clones, with 95% to 99% as singletons. The sample consisted of naive CD4+ T cells sorted from blood. Subset: CD45RA+ positively selected. Receptors were obtained from a man aged 30 to 39 in good health.

This chain connects TRBV9 to TRBJ2-1; the D gene could be TRBD1 or TRBD2 (6 bases each). This CDR3 region has 15 residues. Germline lookup yields CDR1 SGDLS and CDR2 YYNGEE. The V gene lost 0 bases and the J gene lost 7 bases, with 14 bases spanning the gap. The CDR3 DNA reads TGTGCCAGCAGCGTAGTAAGCGGAGGGGGGAATGAGCAGTTCTTC. This translates into CASSVVSGGGNEQFF.

This chain uses TRBV28 with TRBJ2-7; D might be TRBD2 (6 bases). The germline V and J ends were trimmed by 2 bases and 2 bases, with 16 bases remaining between them. The CDR3 has 16 amino acids. CDR1 is MDHEN, CDR2 SYDVKM, per germline. CDR3 region: CASSLRDSYKTYEQYF. DNA of the CDR3: TGTGCCAGCAGTTTAAGGGACTCCTATAAAACCTACGAGCAGTACTTC.

This clone showed up just once. The V call is TRBV27, the J call TRBJ2-1; maybe TRBD1 (6 bases). In germline, CDR1 is MNHEY, CDR2 SMNVEV (reference sequence). With 5 bases removed from V and 1 base from J, the gap between germline ends came to 15 bases. The CDR3 contains 16 residues. The CDR3 spells CASSPGTGWSYNEQFF. In nucleotides, the CDR3 is TGTGCCAGCAGTCCAGGCACAGGGTGGTCCTACAATGAGCAGTTCTTC.